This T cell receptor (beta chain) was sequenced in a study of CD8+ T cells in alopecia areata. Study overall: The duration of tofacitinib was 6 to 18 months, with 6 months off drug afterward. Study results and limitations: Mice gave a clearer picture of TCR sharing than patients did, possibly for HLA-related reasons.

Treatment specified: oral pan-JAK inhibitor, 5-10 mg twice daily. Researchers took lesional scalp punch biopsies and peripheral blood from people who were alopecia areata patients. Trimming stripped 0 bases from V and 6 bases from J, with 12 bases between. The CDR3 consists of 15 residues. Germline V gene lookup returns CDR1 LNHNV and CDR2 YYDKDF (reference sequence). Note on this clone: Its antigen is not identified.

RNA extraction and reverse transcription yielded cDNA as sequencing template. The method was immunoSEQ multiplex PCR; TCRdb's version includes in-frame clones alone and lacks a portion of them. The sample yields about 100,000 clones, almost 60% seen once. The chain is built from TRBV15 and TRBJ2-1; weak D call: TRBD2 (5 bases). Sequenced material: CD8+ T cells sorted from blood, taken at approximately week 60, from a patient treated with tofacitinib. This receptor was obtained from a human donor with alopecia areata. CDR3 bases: TGTGCCACCAGCAGAGATCGGGGTAGAGGCAATGAGCAGTTCTTC. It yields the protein CATSRDRGRGNEQFF. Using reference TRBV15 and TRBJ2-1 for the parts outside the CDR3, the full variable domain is DAMVIQNPRYQVTQFGKPVTLSCSQTLNHNVMYWYQQKSSQAPKLLFHYYDKDFNNEADTPDNFQSRRPNTSFCFLDIRSPGLGDTAMYLCATSRDRGRGNEQFFGPGTRLTVL.